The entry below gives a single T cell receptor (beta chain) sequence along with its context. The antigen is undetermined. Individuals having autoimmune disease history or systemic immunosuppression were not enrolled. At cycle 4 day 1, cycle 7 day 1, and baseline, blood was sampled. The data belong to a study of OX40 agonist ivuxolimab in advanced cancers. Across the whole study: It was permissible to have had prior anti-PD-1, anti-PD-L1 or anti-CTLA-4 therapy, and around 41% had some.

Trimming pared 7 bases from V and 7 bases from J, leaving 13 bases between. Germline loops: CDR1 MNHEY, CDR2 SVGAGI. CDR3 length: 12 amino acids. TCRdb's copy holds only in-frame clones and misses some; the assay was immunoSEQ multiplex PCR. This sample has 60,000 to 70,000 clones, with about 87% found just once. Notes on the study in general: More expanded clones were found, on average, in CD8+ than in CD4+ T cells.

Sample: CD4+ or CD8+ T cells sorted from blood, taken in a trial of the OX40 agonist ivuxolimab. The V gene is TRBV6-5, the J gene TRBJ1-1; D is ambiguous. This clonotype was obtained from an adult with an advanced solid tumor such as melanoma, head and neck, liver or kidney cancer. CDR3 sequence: CASTMAGSEAFF. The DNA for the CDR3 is TGTGCCAGCACTATGGCGGGAAGTGAAGCTTTCTTT.